The 11 T cell receptor beta chains reported below all come from one sample, sequenced in a study of early T cells in non-severe SARS-CoV-2 infection. MiXCR was run by TCRdb on the 5' RACE reads, yielding one entry per CDR3 protein. The table records around 60,000 distinct CDR3 sequences, around 13% of them present only once. Sequencing was done on a sample of whole blood. These receptor sequences come from an adult who was a healthcare worker with PCR-confirmed SARS-CoV-2 infection or an uninfected control (not recorded which).

This clonotype was seen only a few times. This chain links TRBV7-9 with TRBJ1-2; no firm D call. The V end lost 5 bases, the J end lost 8 bases, and 24 bases lay between the germline ends. The CDR3 contains 16 residues. Germline CDR1 SEHNR, CDR2 FQNEAQ (reference sequence). The CDR3 reads CASSPRPGEVTGGYTF. The CDR3 DNA reads as TGTGCCAGCAGCCCCCGCCCGGGCGAAGTGACGGGGGGCTACACCTTC.

The CDR3 region has the DNA TGCGCCAGCAGCCGGAGCGGCTCAGGGTTGGCCTATGGCTACACCTTC. Amino acids: CASSRSGSGLAYGYTF. The chain recombines TRBV5-1 with TRBJ1-2, with D tentatively TRBD1 (5 bases). V gave up 4 bases and J gave up 4 bases, with 20 bases separating them. The CDR3 consists of 16 residues. CDR1 is SGHRS and CDR2 is YFSETQ in the germline V gene.

There are a few counts of this clonotype. Here the CDR3 reads CASSERRIGAGELFF. As DNA, the CDR3 is TGTGCCAGCAGTGAACGCAGAATAGGGGCCGGGGAGCTGTTTTTT. This sequence joins TRBV2 and TRBJ2-2; D may be TRBD1 (5 bases). Trimming removed 2 bases at V and 6 bases at J, with 13 bases between. This CDR3 comprises 15 residues. The germline V gene has CDR1 SNHLY and CDR2 FYNNEI.

This clonotype was found many times. The genes are TRBV25-1 and TRBJ1-2; TRBD1 matches at 7 bases. V dropped 0 bases and J dropped 5; count of bases not matched to a gene: 3. The V gene's germline CDR1 is MGHDK and CDR2 SYGVNS. The CDR3 covers 14 residues. The CDR3 here is CASSEYQGGYGYTF. For the CDR3, the DNA is TGTGCCAGCAGTGAATACCAGGGGGGGTATGGCTACACCTTC.

This clonotype has just a few counts. The chain carries TRBV29-1 and TRBJ2-3; TRBD2 aligns across 10 bases. V dropped 7 bases and J dropped 6; count of bases not matched to a gene: 4. The CDR3 is made up of 12 amino acids. Germline V gene data show CDR1 as SQVTM and CDR2 as ANQGSEA. Here the CDR3 DNA reads TGCAGCGCAACTAGCGGGGCTGATACGCAGTATTTT. Its protein product is CSATSGADTQYF.

This clonotype was found a few times. The chain carries TRBV18 and TRBJ1-1, with 8 bases aligning to TRBD1. The V and J ends lost 3 bases and 3 bases, in that order; junction bases with no gene match: 3. The CDR3 loop spans 14 amino acids. CDR1 is KGHSH and CDR2 is LQKENI in the germline V gene. CDR3 amino acids: CASSPMGQDTEAFF. CDR3 coding DNA: TGTGCCAGCTCACCTATGGGACAGGACACTGAAGCTTTCTTT. Variable domain in full (rest from reference TRBV18 and TRBJ1-1): NAGVMQNPRHLVRRRGQEARLRCSPMKGHSHVYWYRQLPEEGLKFMVYLQKENIIDESGMPKERFSAEFPKEGPSILRIQQVVRGDSAAYFCASSPMGQDTEAFFGQGTRLTVV.

This clonotype showed up many times. The chain couples TRBV5-5 to TRBJ2-1, with a tentative D call TRBD2 (5 bases). The CDR3 consists of 20 residues. With 4 bases removed from V and 4 bases from J, the gap between germline ends came to 30 bases. The V gene's germline CDR1 is SGHKS and CDR2 YYEKEE (reference sequence). The DNA of the CDR3 is TGTGCCAGCAGCCACCCCTCTACTAGTACCCTCATGGAGCTGTACAATGAGCAGTTCTTC. This gives the protein CASSHPSTSTLMELYNEQFF.

The table lists this clonotype with many counts. The rearrangement joins TRBV29-1 to TRBJ2-1; D is possibly TRBD1 (5 bases). Germline CDR1 and CDR2: SQVTM and ANQGSEA. With 7 bases removed from V and 0 bases from J, the gap between germline ends came to 7 bases. The CDR3 totals 12 residues. In DNA, the CDR3 is TGCAGCGCCGGACACTCCTACAATGAGCAGTTCTTC. This sequence encodes CSAGHSYNEQFF.

This clonotype was counted a few times. The chain carries TRBV20-1 and TRBJ2-7; D unclear. The CDR3 contains 11 residues. The germline V gene encodes CDR1 DFQATT and CDR2 SNEGSKA (reference sequence). Trimming removed 4 bases from V and 5 bases from J, with 9 bases in between. The CDR3 reads CSAKLRDEQYF. In DNA, the CDR3 is TGCAGTGCTAAGTTACGCGACGAGCAGTACTTC.

The chain joins TRBV20-1 to TRBJ2-7; D might be TRBD1 (5 bases). This CDR3 has 16 residues. With 6 bases removed from V and 0 bases from J, the gap between germline ends came to 21 bases. Germline V gene data show CDR1 as DFQATT and CDR2 as SNEGSKA (reference sequence). CDR3 nucleotide sequence: TGCAGTGCAACAAGGCAGGGTCGCACATTCTCCTACGAGCAGTACTTC. This sequence encodes CSATRQGRTFSYEQYF.

This clonotype was found many times. The chain employs TRBV18 and TRBJ2-3; unclear D gene. The germline V gene encodes CDR1 KGHSH and CDR2 LQKENI. Trimming removed 1 base at V and 4 bases at J, with 6 bases between. This CDR3 region has 13 residues. CDR3 sequence reads: CASSPRAADTQYF. The CDR3, as DNA: TGTGCCAGCTCACCACGGGCGGCAGATACGCAGTATTTT.